This T cell receptor (beta chain) was found in a study of T cells in Graves' hyperthyroidism and ophthalmopathy. An absence of ophthalmopathy progression within 18 months meant stable Graves' hyperthyroidism. Patients having uncontrolled infection, another autoimmune disease, pregnancy or lactation were not included. RNA transcripts were the template for amplifying TCR beta CDR3 regions. With the HTBI primer set, the TCR CDR3 went through a first round of RT-PCR. TCRdb ran MiXCR on the multiplex PCR reads and lists one entry per CDR3 protein. The data contain approximately 630,000 distinct CDR3 sequences, 16% of them singletons. This TCR was recovered from a woman between 25 and 40 years old with Graves' hyperthyroidism. Source material: blood.

CDR3 protein: CAWGGRTGLYTYSTDTQYF. The CDR3, as DNA: TGTGCCTGGGGGGGTAGGACCGGACTCTACACCTACAGCACAGATACGCAGTATTTT. The chain links TRBV30 to TRBJ2-3; D tentatively fits TRBD1 or TRBD2 (5 bases each). The CDR3 totals 19 residues. The germline CDR1 and CDR2 sequences are GTSNPN and SVGIG (reference sequence). The ends were cut back, 5 bases at V and 0 bases at J, with 27 bases in the middle.